This T cell receptor beta chain was found in a study of T cell repertoires in cytomegalovirus infection. Study at large: It was recently identified HLA-C-restricted and well-studied HLA-B-restricted CMV epitopes that the study used. CMV infection plus the matching HLA type was flagged by public TCR beta signatures.

The V gene's germline CDR1 is SGHTA and CDR2 FQGNSA. The CDR3 is made up of 15 amino acids. After removal of 4 bases from V and 8 bases from J, the junction contained 4 bases not matched to a gene. There are a few counts of this clonotype. Its specificity is not known. Study observations and caveats: CMV carriers having the relevant HLA were flagged by cumulative public TCR beta family frequency.

Each CDR3 protein is one row after TCRdb ran MiXCR on the reads. Here the sample spans around 430,000 distinct CDR3 sequences, about 44% being singletons. The starting material was cultured PBMCs, obtained from culture after CMV antigen stimulation. This TCR derives from a human donor in good health (CMV status not recorded). Some clones in this sample may be carry-over from other donors' samples. The rearrangement links TRBV7-2 to TRBJ2-1; 14 bases are shared with TRBD2. CDR3 residues: CASSSPGLAGDEQFF. CDR3 nucleotides: TGTGCCAGCAGCTCGCCGGGACTAGCGGGAGATGAGCAGTTCTTC.